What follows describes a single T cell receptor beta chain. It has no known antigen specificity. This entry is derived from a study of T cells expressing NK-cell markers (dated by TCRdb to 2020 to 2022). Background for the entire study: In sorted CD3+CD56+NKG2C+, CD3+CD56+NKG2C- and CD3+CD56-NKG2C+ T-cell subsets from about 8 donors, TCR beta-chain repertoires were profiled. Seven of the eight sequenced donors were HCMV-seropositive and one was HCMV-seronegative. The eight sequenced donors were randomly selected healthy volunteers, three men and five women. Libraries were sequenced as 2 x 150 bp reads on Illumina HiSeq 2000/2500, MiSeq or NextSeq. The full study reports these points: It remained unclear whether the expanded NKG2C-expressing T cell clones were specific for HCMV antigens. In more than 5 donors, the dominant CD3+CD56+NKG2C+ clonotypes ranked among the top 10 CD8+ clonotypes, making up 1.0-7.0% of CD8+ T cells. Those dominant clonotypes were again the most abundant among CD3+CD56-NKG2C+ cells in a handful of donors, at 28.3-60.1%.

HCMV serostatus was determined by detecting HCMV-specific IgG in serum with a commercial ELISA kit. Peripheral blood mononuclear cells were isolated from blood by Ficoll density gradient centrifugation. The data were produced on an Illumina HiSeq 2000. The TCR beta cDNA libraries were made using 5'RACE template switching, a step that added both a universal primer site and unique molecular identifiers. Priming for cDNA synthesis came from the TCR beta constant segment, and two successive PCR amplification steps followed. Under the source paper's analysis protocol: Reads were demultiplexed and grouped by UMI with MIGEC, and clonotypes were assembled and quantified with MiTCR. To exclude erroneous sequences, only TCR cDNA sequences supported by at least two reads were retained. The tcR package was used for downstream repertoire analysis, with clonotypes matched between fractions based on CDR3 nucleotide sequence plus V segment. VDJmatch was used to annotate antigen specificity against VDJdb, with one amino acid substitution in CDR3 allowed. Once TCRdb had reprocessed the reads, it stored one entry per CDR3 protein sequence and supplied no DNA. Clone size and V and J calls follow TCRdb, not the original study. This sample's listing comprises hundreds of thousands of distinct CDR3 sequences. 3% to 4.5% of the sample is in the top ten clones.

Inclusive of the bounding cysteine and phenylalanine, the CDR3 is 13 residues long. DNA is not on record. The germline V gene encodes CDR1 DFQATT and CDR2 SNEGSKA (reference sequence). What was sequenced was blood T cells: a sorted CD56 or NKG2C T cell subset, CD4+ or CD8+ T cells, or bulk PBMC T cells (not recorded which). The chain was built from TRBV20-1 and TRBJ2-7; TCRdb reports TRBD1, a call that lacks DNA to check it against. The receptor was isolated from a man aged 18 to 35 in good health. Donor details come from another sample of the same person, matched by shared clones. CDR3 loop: CSARPVAAPEQYF.